Each of the 25 T cell receptor beta chains below was sequenced from the same sample in a study of T cell responses to AZD1222 COVID-19 vaccine (dated by TCRdb to the early 2020s). The time point label for this specimen denotes: baseline before first vaccination. Receptor amplification or capture employed the immunoSEQ multiplex PCR assay. Drawn from immuneACCESS, this table holds only the in-frame rearrangements with V and J called that TCRdb kept. Clones are partly lost; checked studies trace under half to an unresolved V gene and leave the rest unexplained. This sample lists around 120,000 clones; 88% were detected once. Less than 6% of the sample is in the top ten clones. Sequences were derived from peripheral blood, sampled on day 0 of AZD1222 vaccination. These receptors all stem from an adult in good health.

This clone was picked up one time. This sequence joins TRBV4-3 and TRBJ1-2; D perhaps matches TRBD1 (6 bases). CDR1 and CDR2 (germline): LGHNA, YSLEER. This CDR3 is built from 14 residues. Trimming took 0 bases from V and 8 from J, leaving 13 bases between them. CDR3 coding DNA: TGCGCCAGCAGCCAAGATTCCCAGGGGCCCGGCTACACCTTC. Residues: CASSQDSQGPGYTF.

The table lists this clone with a count of one. The chain couples TRBV18 to TRBJ1-2, with TRBD1 matching 8 bases. V lost 2 bases to trimming and J lost 6 bases; unmatched junction nucleotides: 2. Germline V CDR1 and CDR2: KGHSH, LQKENI. The CDR3 contains 13 residues. This CDR3 is CASSPGTGHGYTF. The CDR3 DNA reads as TGTGCCAGCTCACCAGGGACAGGCCATGGCTACACCTTC.

The rearrangement uses TRBV5-1 and TRBJ2-5; 8 bases match TRBD2. The germline gives CDR1 SGHRS, CDR2 YFSETQ. The CDR3 sequence is 15 residues long. The V gene end was trimmed by 4 bases and the J gene end by 1 base; junction bases not matched to a gene: 6. CDR3 nucleotide sequence: TGCGCCAGCAGCCCCGTAGCGGGGCGCCAAGAGACCCAGTACTTC. It yields the protein CASSPVAGRQETQYF. The full variable domain, completed using reference TRBV5-1 and TRBJ2-5, is KAGVTQTPRYLIKTRGQQVTLSCSPISGHRSVSWYQQTPGQGLQFLFEYFSETQRNKGNFPGRFSGRQFSNSRSEMNVSTLELGDSALYLCASSPVAGRQETQYFGPGTRLLVL.

The V call is TRBV4-3, the J call TRBJ1-2; 7 nucleotides match TRBD1. CDR3 length: 14 amino acids. The germline V gene encodes CDR1 LGHNA and CDR2 YSLEER. The V segment lost 4 bases and the J segment 2 bases; nucleotides outside the gene matches: 4. CDR3 sequence reads: CASSPGTANYGYTF. The CDR3 DNA reads TGCGCCAGCAGCCCGGGGACAGCAAACTATGGCTACACCTTC.

The J gene is TRBJ2-3, the V gene TRBV10-3, with 8 bases fitting TRBD2. The junction had 9 bases not matched to a gene; V was cut back by 6 bases and J by 4 bases. The CDR3 totals 15 residues. In germline, CDR1 is ENHRY, CDR2 SYGVKD. CDR3 bases: TGTGCCATCAGGAAGGGAGCGGGGGTGTCAGATACGCAGTATTTT. Translating it yields CAIRKGAGVSDTQYF.

The chain couples TRBV11-3 to TRBJ2-1; the D gene could be TRBD1 or TRBD2 (6 bases each). Deletions cut 0 bases from V and 0 bases from J, with 15 bases between. The CDR3 is 18 amino acids. Germline loops: CDR1 SGHNT, CDR2 YENEEA. The DNA for the CDR3 is TGTGCCAGCAGCTTAGATCACGGGGGCTCCAGCTCCTACAATGAGCAGTTCTTC. As protein: CASSLDHGGSSSYNEQFF.

V usage is TRBV10-3 and J usage is TRBJ1-1; no clear D gene. The CDR3 totals 15 residues. V was pared by 6 bases and J by 4 bases, with 18 bases between. Germline CDR1 is ENHRY and CDR2 is SYGVKD. The CDR3 spells CAIRAGGSVGTEAFF. The CDR3 DNA follows: TGTGCCATCAGAGCTGGAGGGTCGGTGGGCACTGAAGCTTTCTTT.

The genes are TRBV7-9 and TRBJ1-1; 8 nucleotides line up with TRBD1. Trimming at V came to 5 bases and at J to 4 bases, leaving 6 bases not matched to a gene. The germline V gene encodes CDR1 SEHNR and CDR2 FQNEAQ (reference sequence). The CDR3 has 14 amino acids. The CDR3, as DNA: TGTGCCAGCAGCAAACAACAGGGGGGCACTGAAGCTTTCTTT. Its translation is CASSKQQGGTEAFF.

The V call is TRBV5-1, the J call TRBJ2-3, with D possibly being TRBD1 (5 bases). CDR1 is SGHRS, CDR2 YFSETQ, per germline. V was trimmed by 4 bases and J by 3 bases, leaving 15 bases between them. This CDR3 is built from 15 residues. The CDR3 sequence: CASSVTVSRTDTQYF. The CDR3 region has the DNA TGCGCCAGCAGCGTGACAGTAAGTAGGACAGATACGCAGTATTTT.

The chain has TRBV6-1 and TRBJ1-2; D uncertain. The germline V gene has CDR1 MNHNS and CDR2 SASEGT. CDR3 length equals 15 residues. Trimming shortened V by 2 bases and J by 5 bases, and 15 bases separated the two germline ends. This chain's CDR3 is CASSELFAGPYGYTF. The CDR3 nucleotides are TGTGCCAGCAGTGAACTGTTTGCCGGACCTTATGGCTACACCTTC.

The V and J genes are TRBV6-1 and TRBJ2-1; D gene uncertain. Per the germline V gene, CDR1 is MNHNS and CDR2 is SASEGT. This CDR3 spans 17 amino acids. The germline V and J ends were trimmed by 3 bases and 0 bases, with 15 bases remaining between them. Here the CDR3 DNA reads TGTGCCAGCAGTGAGGTCTGGCAAACCAGCTCCTACAATGAGCAGTTCTTC. This codes for CASSEVWQTSSYNEQFF.

This chain links TRBV2 with TRBJ1-2, with TRBD1 matching 8 bases. This CDR3 contains 14 residues. From germline, CDR1 is SNHLY and CDR2 FYNNEI. V gave up 2 bases and J gave up 7 bases; unmatched junction bases: 6. The CDR3 spells CASSERQGTGGYTF. Here the CDR3 DNA reads TGTGCCAGCAGTGAAAGGCAGGGGACAGGTGGCTACACCTTC.

The chain links TRBV19 to TRBJ1-5; unclear D gene. Trimming removed 6 bases from V and 1 base from J, with 13 bases in between. The CDR3 length is 15 residues. Germline loops: CDR1 LNHDA, CDR2 SQIVND (reference sequence). This chain's CDR3 is CASRRPERSNQPQHF. The CDR3 DNA is TGTGCCAGTAGACGCCCTGAGCGCAGCAATCAGCCCCAGCATTTT.

J is TRBJ2-3 and V is TRBV7-2, with a possible D match to TRBD1 (6 bases). The CDR3 is 14 amino acids. Trimming removed 5 bases from V and 4 bases from J, with 13 bases in between. CDR1 and CDR2 (germline): SGHTA, FQGNSA. DNA of the CDR3: TGTGCCAGCAGCCAGGACAGTTTCCCAGATACGCAGTATTTT. This gives the protein CASSQDSFPDTQYF.

The chain combines TRBV7-8 with TRBJ2-7, with a weak D call TRBD2 (6 bases). The CDR3 loop spans 14 amino acids. V lost 2 bases and J lost 3, with 11 bases in between. The germline gives CDR1 SGHVS, CDR2 FQNEAQ. Written as DNA, the CDR3 is TGTGCCAGCAGCTTAAGGGGACTCTTCTACGAGCAGTACTTC. Its translation is CASSLRGLFYEQYF.

J is TRBJ1-2 and V is TRBV7-2; 7 positions match TRBD1. The CDR3 runs to 13 residues. J was trimmed by 4 bases and V by 4 bases; bases with no gene match: 3. In germline, CDR1 is SGHTA, CDR2 FQGNSA. CDR3 loop: CASSYDRAYGYTF. CDR3 nucleotides: TGTGCCAGCAGCTACGACAGGGCCTATGGCTACACCTTC.

The genes are TRBV11-2 and TRBJ2-1; D is unclear. The CDR3 extends over 16 amino acids. V was shortened by 1 base and J by 2 bases, with 12 bases between the two germline ends. Germline CDR1 is SGHAT and CDR2 is FQNNGV. This CDR3 reads CASSLGGSLAYNEQFF. The CDR3 bases are TGTGCCAGCAGCTTAGGAGGATCCCTAGCCTACAATGAGCAGTTCTTC.

This chain links TRBV6-5 with TRBJ2-7, with D perhaps matching TRBD2 (5 bases). CDR3 length: 14 amino acids. The ends were cut back, 4 bases at V and 2 bases at J, with 12 bases in the middle. Per the germline V gene, CDR1 is MNHEY and CDR2 is SVGAGI. This CDR3 is CASSSLSGTYEQYF. The CDR3 region has the DNA TGTGCCAGCAGTTCTCTTTCGGGGACCTACGAGCAGTACTTC.

This chain links TRBV7-2 with TRBJ2-5; 7 bases fit TRBD1. CDR1 SGHTA and CDR2 FQGNSA come from the germline V gene. The trim removed 2 bases at V and 5 bases at J, leaving 14 bases unmatched. CDR3 length equals 17 residues. In DNA, the CDR3 is TGTGCCAGCAGCTTACTAATCCCACAGGGGTCCGGGGAGACCCAGTACTTC. This translates into CASSLLIPQGSGETQYF.

The rearrangement links TRBV6-2 or TRBV6-3 to TRBJ2-1, with 7 nucleotides matching TRBD2. The CDR3 spans 17 residues. Germline CDR1 MNHEY, CDR2 SVGEGT. Trimming cost V 2 bases and J 2 bases; bases outside gene matches: 9. The CDR3 reads CASSYPPLTSPYNEQFF. The CDR3 nucleotides read TGTGCCAGCAGTTACCCCCCTCTGACTAGCCCCTACAATGAGCAGTTCTTC.

The V and J genes are TRBV18 and TRBJ2-1; D gene uncertain. The CDR3 consists of 11 residues. Deletions cut 2 bases from V and 9 bases from J, with 5 bases between. The germline V gene encodes CDR1 KGHSH and CDR2 LQKENI. Here the CDR3 reads CASSPMGEQFF. CDR3 nucleotides: TGTGCCAGCTCACCAATGGGTGAGCAGTTCTTC. The full variable domain, in which reference TRBV18 and TRBJ2-1 provide the parts outside the CDR3, is NAGVMQNPRHLVRRRGQEARLRCSPMKGHSHVYWYRQLPEEGLKFMVYLQKENIIDESGMPKERFSAEFPKEGPSILRIQQVVRGDSAAYFCASSPMGEQFFGPGTRLTVL.

This sequence joins TRBV5-4 and TRBJ2-7, with D tentatively TRBD1 (5 bases). This CDR3 contains 14 residues. Germline V lookup: CDR1 SGHNT, CDR2 YYREEE (reference sequence). With 2 bases removed from V and 4 bases from J, the gap between germline ends came to 13 bases. This CDR3 reads CASSFQGAGYEQYF. The DNA for the CDR3 is TGTGCCAGCAGCTTTCAAGGGGCCGGGTACGAGCAGTACTTC.

This chain joins TRBV11-1 and TRBJ2-5; perhaps D is TRBD1 or TRBD2 (5 bases each). The CDR3 has 12 amino acids. The V end was cut by 6 bases, the J end by 5 bases, with 10 bases between. CDR1 is SGHAT and CDR2 is FQDESV in the germline V gene (reference sequence). CDR3 DNA: TGTGCCAGCAGTGGGGACCTCGAGACCCAGTACTTC. As protein: CASSGDLETQYF.

The chain uses TRBV6-5 and TRBJ2-1, with a possible D match to TRBD2 (6 bases). Trimming took off 5 bases at V and 9 bases at J, with 11 bases between the two ends. The germline V gene has CDR1 MNHEY and CDR2 SVGAGI. The CDR3 has 12 residues. CDR3 nucleotides: TGTGCCAGCAGTCTCGTGGGGGGTGAGCAGTTCTTC. Its protein product is CASSLVGGEQFF.

The chain joins TRBV6-5 to TRBJ1-6, with D tentatively TRBD1 (6 bases). The CDR3 is 14 residues long. With 2 bases removed from V and 7 bases from J, the gap between germline ends came to 9 bases. Germline V gives CDR1 MNHEY, CDR2 SVGAGI. The CDR3 sequence: CASSYRTENSPLHF. In DNA form, the CDR3 reads TGTGCCAGCAGTTACCGGACAGAGAATTCACCCCTCCACTTT.